These 30 T cell receptor beta chains originate from one sample sequenced in a study of T cells after yellow fever vaccination. TCRdb reprocessed the 5' RACE reads via MiXCR and lists one record per CDR3 protein. The data contain about 300,000 distinct CDR3 sequences, 3% to 4.5% of them singletons. Sequences were derived from PBMCs, sampled 5 days after the yellow fever booster vaccination. All receptors derive from a man aged 18-30 years who received the YFV17D yellow fever vaccine.

This clonotype was counted a few times. The V gene is TRBV11-2, the J gene TRBJ1-5, with D possibly matching TRBD1 (6 bases). V dropped 5 bases and J dropped 6 bases, with 11 bases sitting between them. CDR1 is SGHAT and CDR2 is FQNNGV in the germline V gene. This CDR3 region has 13 residues. The CDR3 DNA is TGTGCCAGCAGCCAACAGGGAAGTCAGCCCCAGCATTTT. It is translated as CASSQQGSQPQHF. Variable domain in full (rest from reference TRBV11-2 and TRBJ1-5): EAGVAQSPRYKIIEKRQSVAFWCNPISGHATLYWYQQILGQGPKLLIQFQNNGVVDDSQLPKDRFSAERLKGVDSTLKIQPAKLEDSAVYLCASSQQGSQPQHFGDGTRLSIL.

V gene TRBV7-6 combines with J gene TRBJ2-7, with D perhaps TRBD2 (5 bases). CDR1 is SGHVS, CDR2 FNYEAQ, per germline. Deletions cut 4 bases from V and 0 bases from J, with 10 bases between. The length of the CDR3 is 14 residues. DNA for the CDR3: TGTGCCAGCAGCTACGAAGCGGACTCCTACGAGCAGTACTTC. Its protein product is CASSYEADSYEQYF.

The rearrangement uses TRBV6-5 and TRBJ1-2; D not resolved. Germline V gene sequence: CDR1 MNHEY, CDR2 SVGAGI. Trimming removed 7 bases at V and 0 bases at J, with 18 bases between. This CDR3 has 16 amino acids. CDR3 DNA: TGTGCCAGCAAAATAACTGGGTCCCTTGCTAACTATGGCTACACCTTC. As protein: CASKITGSLANYGYTF.

CDR3 sequence (DNA): TGTGCCAGCAGGCACTGGGACAGGTGGCACGAGCAGTACTTC. This encodes CASRHWDRWHEQYF. This rearrangement joins TRBV2 to TRBJ2-7; 8 nucleotides align to TRBD1. CDR3 length: 14 residues. The V and J ends lost 6 bases and 5 bases, in that order; junction bases with no gene match: 9. CDR1 SNHLY and CDR2 FYNNEI come from the germline V gene.

This clonotype was observed a few times. The J gene is TRBJ2-1, the V gene TRBV5-1; D is uncertain. The length of the CDR3 is 14 residues. V was clipped by 1 base and J by 5 bases, with 10 bases between them. Germline V gene lookup returns CDR1 SGHRS and CDR2 YFSETQ. In DNA form, the CDR3 reads TGCGCCAGCAGCTTGACAGCCGCGAACAATGAGCAGTTCTTC. Translating it yields CASSLTAANNEQFF.

This clonotype was seen ten or more times. The chain couples TRBV7-4 to TRBJ2-5, with D possibly matching TRBD2 (5 bases). Trimming shortened V by 5 bases and J by 1 base, and 11 bases separated the two germline ends. Germline CDR1 is SGHVT and CDR2 is SQSDAQ. The CDR3 is 14 amino acids. The chain's CDR3 is CASSPRTFQETQYF. DNA for the CDR3: TGTGCCAGCAGCCCCCGGACTTTCCAAGAGACCCAGTACTTC.

This clonotype was counted ten times or more. The V call is TRBV5-1, the J call TRBJ2-1; 12 bases fit TRBD1. Trimming at V came to 6 bases and at J to 6 bases, leaving 4 bases not matched to a gene. This CDR3 is 14 amino acids long. Germline values: CDR1 SGHRS, CDR2 YFSETQ. Written as DNA, the CDR3 is TGCGCCAGCACCCGGGACAGGGGGCGCAATGAGCAGTTCTTC. Amino acid sequence: CASTRDRGRNEQFF.

This clonotype was picked up a small number of times. The chain links TRBV4-1 to TRBJ2-1; D not resolved. This CDR3 is 14 amino acids long. Germline-derived CDR1 and CDR2 are MGHRA and YSYEKL. V was clipped by 0 bases and J by 3 bases, with 6 bases between them. The CDR3, as DNA: TGCGCCAGCAGCCAAGATCTTAACTACAATGAGCAGTTCTTC. Translated: CASSQDLNYNEQFF.

This clonotype was seen a few times. The chain couples TRBV15 to TRBJ1-1; D not certain. V shed 4 bases and J shed 0 bases, with 3 bases lying between them. This CDR3 spans 12 amino acids. Germline-derived CDR1 and CDR2 are LNHNV and YYDKDF (reference sequence). The CDR3 here is CATSNMNTEAFF. The CDR3 nucleotides are TGTGCCACCAGCAATATGAACACTGAAGCTTTCTTT. The complete variable domain, with remaining parts taken from reference TRBV15 and TRBJ1-1, reads DAMVIQNPRYQVTQFGKPVTLSCSQTLNHNVMYWYQQKSSQAPKLLFHYYDKDFNNEADTPDNFQSRRPNTSFCFLDIRSPGLGDTAMYLCATSNMNTEAFFGQGTRLTVV.

This clonotype was detected ten times or more. The chain links TRBV7-6 to TRBJ2-2; D remains ambiguous. Germline CDR1 is SGHVS and CDR2 is FNYEAQ. CDR3 size: 16 residues. V was clipped by 3 bases and J by 4 bases, with 15 bases between them. The CDR3 sequence is CASSFLPRPITGELFF. As DNA, the CDR3 is TGTGCCAGCAGCTTCCTTCCCCGCCCAATCACCGGGGAGCTGTTTTTT.

The chain joins TRBV4-3 to TRBJ2-1; TRBD2 agrees at 8 bases. The germline CDR1 and CDR2 sequences are LGHNA and YSLEER. The CDR3 is 16 amino acids. With 4 bases clipped from V and 1 base from J, the junction kept 6 bases outside the gene matches. This chain's CDR3 is CASSRRLAPSYNEQFF. DNA of the CDR3: TGCGCCAGCAGCCGCCGACTAGCGCCTTCCTACAATGAGCAGTTCTTC.

This clonotype was counted a few times. CDR3 bases: TGCGCCAGCAGCTTGGATCCCTTTAGCAATCAGCCCCAGCATTTT. It specifies CASSLDPFSNQPQHF. This chain joins TRBV5-1 and TRBJ1-5; D unresolved. This CDR3 region has 15 residues. Trimming took off 0 bases at V and 0 bases at J, with 7 bases between the two ends. Germline V lookup: CDR1 SGHRS, CDR2 YFSETQ.

This clonotype turned up a few times. The genes are TRBV7-2 and TRBJ1-6; TRBD1 is a possible D gene (6 bases). Trimming took off 2 bases at V and 2 bases at J, with 16 bases between the two ends. The CDR3 has 18 residues. Germline CDR1 is SGHTA and CDR2 is FQGNSA. The chain's CDR3 is CASSLIARQGTYNSPLHF. The CDR3 DNA follows: TGTGCCAGCAGCTTAATCGCACGGCAGGGGACCTATAATTCACCCCTCCACTTT.

The chain has TRBV4-1 and TRBJ2-1; weak D call: TRBD1 (6 bases). V was clipped by 0 bases and J by 7 bases, with 25 bases between them. Germline values: CDR1 MGHRA, CDR2 YSYEKL. The CDR3 is made up of 19 amino acids. This chain's CDR3 is CASSQENPRYRGLRNEQFF. CDR3 DNA sequence: TGCGCCAGCAGCCAAGAAAATCCCCGATATAGGGGGTTAAGGAATGAGCAGTTCTTC.

This clonotype was observed at least ten times. As DNA, the CDR3 is TGTGCCATCAGTGAGCAGGGGGCAGGGGGACGGGAGACCCAGTACTTC. Its protein is CAISEQGAGGRETQYF. The gene calls are TRBV10-3 and TRBJ2-5; 8 positions agree with TRBD1. CDR1 is ENHRY, CDR2 SYGVKD, per germline. The trim removed 2 bases at V and 5 bases at J, leaving 10 bases unmatched. The CDR3 length is 16 residues.

This clonotype has a count of ten or more. The CDR3 DNA sequence: TGCGCCAGCAGCCAAGAGTTTGGAGCTAATCAGCCCCAGCATTTT. Its protein is CASSQEFGANQPQHF. The rearrangement links TRBV4-1 to TRBJ1-5, with D unclear. The CDR3 contains 15 residues. Looked up from germline, CDR1 is MGHRA and CDR2 is YSYEKL. Trimming cost V 0 bases and J 4 bases, with 10 bases left between them.

This chain's CDR3 is CASSLTGEVTEAFF. Written as DNA, the CDR3 is TGTGCCAGCAGCTTAACAGGGGAGGTGACTGAAGCTTTCTTT. The chain has TRBV7-3 and TRBJ1-1; D possibly corresponds to TRBD1 (5 bases). Germline loops: CDR1 SGHTA, CDR2 FQGTGA. This CDR3 is built from 14 residues. Trimming left V 0 bases short and J 5 bases short, with 10 bases between.

This clonotype was counted many times. The V and J genes are TRBV4-1 and TRBJ1-2; the D gene is possibly TRBD1 (6 bases). V gave up 8 bases and J gave up 8 bases, with 12 bases separating them. There are 11 residues in the CDR3. Per the germline V gene, CDR1 is MGHRA and CDR2 is YSYEKL. The CDR3 region is CASGGLEGYTF. In DNA, the CDR3 is TGCGCCAGCGGGGGGCTAGAGGGCTACACCTTC.

This clonotype was seen more than once but under ten times. V and J are TRBV28 and TRBJ2-1; TRBD2 agrees at 12 bases. With 2 bases clipped from V and 10 bases from J, the junction kept 6 bases outside the gene matches. Germline V gene data show CDR1 as MDHEN and CDR2 as SYDVKM. The CDR3 spans 15 residues. The CDR3 is CASSLMTSGGLEQFF. The CDR3 coding sequence is TGTGCCAGCAGTTTAATGACTAGCGGGGGCTTGGAGCAGTTCTTC.

This clonotype was seen a few times. This chain joins TRBV9 and TRBJ1-1; D might be TRBD1 (5 bases). Trimming took off 5 bases at V and 3 bases at J, with 14 bases between the two ends. This CDR3 has 14 residues. From germline, CDR1 is SGDLS and CDR2 YYNGEE. CDR3 loop: CASRMGGGDTEAFF. CDR3 sequence (DNA): TGTGCCAGCAGGATGGGGGGAGGGGACACTGAAGCTTTCTTT.

CDR3 coding DNA: TGTGCCTCGGTTCGGGGACAGGGAGGCTACGAGCAGTACTTC. Amino acid sequence: CASVRGQGGYEQYF. The V gene is TRBV30, the J gene TRBJ2-7; 9 nucleotides match TRBD1. The germline CDR1 and CDR2 sequences are GTSNPN and SVGIG (reference sequence). Unmatched junction bases numbered 10, after V lost 7 bases and J lost 3 bases. The CDR3 is 14 residues long.

This clonotype was detected many times. This sequence joins TRBV4-1 and TRBJ2-2; weak D call: TRBD1 (6 bases). This CDR3 has 15 residues. The V end lost 4 bases, the J end lost 4 bases, and 13 bases lay between the germline ends. Germline V gene data show CDR1 as MGHRA and CDR2 as YSYEKL. CDR3 nucleotide sequence: TGCGCCAGCAGCCCTCGGGACACTCCCACCGGGGAGCTGTTTTTT. Translating it yields CASSPRDTPTGELFF.

V and J are TRBV11-2 and TRBJ2-4; 7 bases line up with TRBD1. Germline V lookup: CDR1 SGHAT, CDR2 FQNNGV. This CDR3 has 16 amino acids. Losses at the gene ends were 3 bases for V and 3 bases for J; bases not matched to a gene: 8. CDR3 residues: CASSFGTEIYKNIQYF. The DNA of the CDR3 is TGTGCCAGCAGCTTCGGGACAGAAATATACAAAAACATTCAGTACTTC.

The genes are TRBV7-2 and TRBJ1-1; D perhaps matches TRBD1 (5 bases). V was shortened by 5 bases and J by 6 bases, with 16 bases between the two germline ends. The CDR3 runs 14 residues. Germline CDR1 and CDR2: SGHTA and FQGNSA. The CDR3 nucleotides are TGTGCCAGCAGCCCCCGGGGGGGGGACGCTGAAGCTTTCTTT. Residues: CASSPRGGDAEAFF.

This clonotype was seen more than once but under ten times. The chain has TRBV4-2 and TRBJ2-3; tentatively, D is TRBD2 (6 bases). This CDR3 comprises 14 residues. The germline V and J ends were trimmed by 0 bases and 6 bases, with 10 bases remaining between them. CDR1 and CDR2 from the germline V gene are LGHNA and YNFKEQ. Here the CDR3 reads CASSQERRGDTQYF. The CDR3 nucleotides read TGTGCCAGCAGCCAAGAACGGAGGGGCGATACGCAGTATTTT.

This clonotype has ten or more counts. The chain is built from TRBV24-1 and TRBJ2-3; D possibly matches TRBD1 or TRBD2 (6 bases each). Trimming removed 9 bases at V and 2 bases at J, with 8 bases between. This CDR3 comprises 12 residues. CDR1 is KGHDR, CDR2 SFDVKD, per germline. Here the CDR3 reads CATGGLTDTQYF. Here the CDR3 DNA reads TGTGCCACCGGGGGGCTCACAGATACGCAGTATTTT.

This clonotype came up many times. The V and J genes are TRBV20-1 and TRBJ2-3; TRBD2 agrees at 9 bases. V shed 6 bases, J shed 3 bases, and the junction held 10 bases outside the gene matches. CDR3 length: 15 amino acids. The germline V gene has CDR1 DFQATT and CDR2 SNEGSKA (reference sequence). The CDR3 DNA reads TGCAGTGCCCACCGAGCGGGGGGTGGGACAGATACGCAGTATTTT. Protein product: CSAHRAGGGTDTQYF.

This clonotype was seen repeatedly, ten times or more. The rearrangement uses TRBV4-2 and TRBJ2-1; no clear D gene. The CDR3 spans 13 residues. Germline V gene lookup returns CDR1 LGHNA and CDR2 YNFKEQ. The germline V and J ends were trimmed by 0 bases and 10 bases, with 10 bases remaining between them. CDR3 DNA: TGTGCCAGCAGCCAAGAGGCTCGGCCAGAGCAGTTCTTC. Amino acid sequence: CASSQEARPEQFF.

At least ten counts were recorded for this clonotype. The DNA for the CDR3 is TGTGCCAGCACCCTTCGACCGACCGCCGGTTCACCCCTCCACTTT. Its protein is CASTLRPTAGSPLHF. The chain links TRBV27 to TRBJ1-6; no reliable D call. From germline, CDR1 is MNHEY and CDR2 SMNVEV (reference sequence). This CDR3 spans 15 amino acids. V lost 7 bases to trimming and J lost 9 bases, with 19 bases between them.

The sample holds a few counts of this clonotype. This chain joins TRBV7-3 and TRBJ2-1; 8 positions match TRBD2. The CDR3 is 15 residues long. In germline, CDR1 is SGHTA, CDR2 FQGTGA. J lost 4 bases, V lost 1 base, and 3 bases had no gene match. DNA of the CDR3: TGTGCCAGCAGCTTAAACAGCGGGGGTTACAATGAGCAGTTCTTC. Its protein product is CASSLNSGGYNEQFF.